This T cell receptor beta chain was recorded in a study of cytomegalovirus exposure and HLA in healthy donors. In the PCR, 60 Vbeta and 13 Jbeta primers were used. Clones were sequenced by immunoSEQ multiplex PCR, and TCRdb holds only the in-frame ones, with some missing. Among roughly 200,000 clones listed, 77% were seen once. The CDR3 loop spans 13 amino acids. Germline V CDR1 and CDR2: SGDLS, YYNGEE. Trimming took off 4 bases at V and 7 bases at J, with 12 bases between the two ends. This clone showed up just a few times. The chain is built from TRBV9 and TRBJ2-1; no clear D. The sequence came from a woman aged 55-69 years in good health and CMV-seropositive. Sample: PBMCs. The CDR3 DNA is TGTGCCAGCAGCCCTCCCGCGAGGAATGAGCAGTTCTTC. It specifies CASSPPARNEQFF.